Given below is one TCR beta chain in context. This specimen belongs to a study of shared clonotypes between healthy human individuals. TCRdb keeps only in-frame clones here, not all; method: immunoSEQ multiplex PCR. This table has about half a million clones, about 84% appearing once. V was shortened by 6 bases and J by 6 bases, with 15 bases between the two germline ends. CDR3 length equals 14 residues. CDR1 SEHNR and CDR2 FQNEAQ come from the germline V gene (reference sequence). The sequenced sample consisted of PBMCs. The chain employs TRBV7-9 and TRBJ1-5; D gene uncertain. This TCR was recovered from a woman aged 40 to 49 in good health. Some clones in this sample may be carry-over from other donors' samples. CDR3 coding DNA: TGTGCCAGCAGTAATTACGAGGGAGGTCAGCCCCAGCATTTT. This encodes CASSNYEGGQPQHF.